This TCR beta chain was found in a study of early T cells in non-severe SARS-CoV-2 infection. Study at large: Sequenced material consisted of bulk RNA (from unsorted whole blood), and chains were unpaired.

As part of library construction, unique molecular identifiers were attached to individual cDNA molecules. Each CDR3 protein gets one entry after TCRdb re-called the 5' RACE reads with MiXCR. The sample includes about 80,000 distinct CDR3 sequences, 9.5% to 15% of them seen just once. This CDR3 spans 16 amino acids. The J segment lost 1 base and the V segment lost 5 bases, leaving 9 bases of the junction unmatched. Germline V gene sequence: CDR1 SGHTA, CDR2 FQGTGA. Study-wide findings and caveats: Comparison of clonotypes with VDJdb favored anti-spike CD8 responses while missing private and CD4 specificities.

As concerns this clonotype: Its antigen is not identified.

The genes are TRBV7-3 and TRBJ2-3, with 7 bases aligning to TRBD1. The sequence was collected from an adult who was a healthcare worker with PCR-confirmed SARS-CoV-2 infection or an uninfected control (not recorded which). The donor label of this sample is uncertain. Here the sequenced sample was whole blood, taken at baseline. The CDR3 DNA reads as TGTGCCAGCAGCGTCGGACCAGGACAGGGCACAGATACGCAGTATTTT. Protein sequence: CASSVGPGQGTDTQYF.